The clone carrying this T cell receptor beta chain was recorded many times. This sample stems from a study of molecular identifiers for immune sequencing clone quantification. TCRdb re-called the PCR reads with MiXCR, one entry per CDR3 protein. The profile shows approximately 500,000 distinct CDR3 sequences, roughly 23% of them singletons. The V and J ends lost 4 bases and 9 bases, in that order; junction bases with no gene match: 7. Germline V CDR1 and CDR2: MDHEN, SYDVKM. The CDR3 sequence is 15 residues long. The sequence came from a human donor in good health. Some libraries in this study had Jurkat cell RNA spiked in. The sequencing sample was made of naive CD8+ T cells from blood, with Jurkat cell RNA spiked in. The subset: FACS-sorted CD8+CD4-CCR7+CD45RA+ naive T cells. J is TRBJ2-1 and V is TRBV28; 12 bases fit TRBD2. In nucleotides, the CDR3 is TGTGCCAGCAGTTCCCCTAGCGGGGGGGCCGGTGAGCAGTTCTTC. Amino acids: CASSSPSGGAGEQFF.